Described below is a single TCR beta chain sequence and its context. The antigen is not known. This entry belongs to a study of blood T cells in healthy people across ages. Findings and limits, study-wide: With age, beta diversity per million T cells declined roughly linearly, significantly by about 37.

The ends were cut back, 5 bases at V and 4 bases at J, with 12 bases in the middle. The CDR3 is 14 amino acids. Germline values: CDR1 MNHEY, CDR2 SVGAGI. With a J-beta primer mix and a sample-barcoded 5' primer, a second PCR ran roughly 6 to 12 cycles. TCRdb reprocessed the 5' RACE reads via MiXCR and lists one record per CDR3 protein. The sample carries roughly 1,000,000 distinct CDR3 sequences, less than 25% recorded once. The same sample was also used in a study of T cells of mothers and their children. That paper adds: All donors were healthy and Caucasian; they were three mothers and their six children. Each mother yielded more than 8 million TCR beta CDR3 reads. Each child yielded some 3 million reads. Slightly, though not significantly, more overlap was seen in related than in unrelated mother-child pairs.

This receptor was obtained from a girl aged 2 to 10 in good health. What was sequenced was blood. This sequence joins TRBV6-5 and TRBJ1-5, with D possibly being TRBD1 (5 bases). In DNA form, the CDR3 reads TGTGCCAGCAGTACGGGGCAGCATAATCAGCCCCAGCATTTT. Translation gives CASSTGQHNQPQHF.